The rows below give T cell receptor beta chains drawn from one sample of a study of blood T cell repertoires in COVID-19. Sequencing was performed with immunoSEQ multiplex PCR; in TCRdb, only in-frame clones are kept and a portion is missing. This sample yields approximately 90,000 clones, of which around 75% are seen a single time; 24% belongs to the top ten. Sequencing was performed on peripheral blood. These TCRs come from a human donor in a cohort sampled during active COVID-19. The CDR3 runs from the conserved cysteine through the conserved F or W. The D gene is left open where the match is weak. Not every row has a clone size; where given, it reads once, few, many or a size class.

V gene,CDR3 length,clone size,D gene,J gene,CDR3 DNA,CDR3 protein
TRBV6-6,15,few,TRBD1,TRBJ1-3,TGTGCCAGCAGCATGGACCAGGGGGCTGGAAACACCATATATTTT,CASSMDQGAGNTIYF
TRBV24-1,14,once,.,TRBJ2-3,TGTGCCACCAGTGATGAACGGGGTCCAGATACGCAGTATTTT,CATSDERGPDTQYF
TRBV7-2,15,once,.,TRBJ1-1,TGTGCCAGCAGCTTAGGGGGACTGGAGAACACTGAAGCTTTCTTT,CASSLGGLENTEAFF
TRBV12-3/TRBV12-4,13,.,.,TRBJ2-1,TGTGCGCTTGGGCATACAAACGACAATGAGCAGTTCTTC,CALGHTNDNEQFF
TRBV28,16,.,.,TRBJ2-2,TGTGCCAGCAGTTTGAAAGTAGGACAGTCCCTCGGGGAGCTGTTTTTT,CASSLKVGQSLGELFF
TRBV5-1,14,.,.,TRBJ2-5,TGCGCCAGCAGCGCGGGACAGTTCCAAGAGACCCAGTACTTC,CASSAGQFQETQYF
TRBV10-1,16,few,TRBD1,TRBJ2-7,TGCGCCAGCAGAGGGTATACGGGACAGGGGTCCTACGAGCAGTACTTC,CASRGYTGQGSYEQYF
TRBV2,13,.,TRBD1,TRBJ2-7,TGTGCCAGCACCCCGACAGGGGGCAACGAGCAGTACTTC,CASTPTGGNEQYF
TRBV6-2/TRBV6-3,18,.,.,TRBJ2-5,TGTGCCAGCAGTTACCGGAGGGCACCCACACGTTTCCAAGAGACCCAGTACTTC,CASSYRRAPTRFQETQYF
TRBV2,16,.,TRBD1,TRBJ2-7,TGTGCCAGCAGTGAATTGGGGGCAGGGGGCTTTTACGAGCAGTACTTC,CASSELGAGGFYEQYF
TRBV4-1,18,.,.,TRBJ2-7,TGCGCCAGCAGCCAATTAACACCAGGGTCAGGGGACTCCTACGAGCAGTACTTC,CASSQLTPGSGDSYEQYF
TRBV6-5,16,.,.,TRBJ1-5,TGTGCCAGCAGTTCCGGGATGGGGGCTAGCAATCAGCCCCAGCATTTT,CASSSGMGASNQPQHF
TRBV3-1/TRBV3-2,13,few,.,TRBJ1-5,TGTGCCAGCAGCCCCCACGCGGGTCAGCCCCAGCATTTT,CASSPHAGQPQHF
TRBV27,13,.,.,TRBJ1-3,TGTGCCAGCAAGGAGAAAGTGGGAAACACCATATATTTT,CASKEKVGNTIYF
TRBV28,16,.,TRBD1,TRBJ2-7,TGTGCCAGCAGTTTTTCCCAGGGGGCGACTGGCTACGAGCAGTACTTC,CASSFSQGATGYEQYF
TRBV4-2,14,.,.,TRBJ2-3,TGTGCCAGCAGCCAAGCCTCCGGGGCAGATACGCAGTATTTT,CASSQASGADTQYF
TRBV19,15,few,TRBD2,TRBJ2-1,TGTGCCAGTAGTCAACTAGCGGAGACCTACAATGAGCAGTTCTTC,CASSQLAETYNEQFF
TRBV2,15,.,.,TRBJ2-5,TGTGCCAGCAGAGCCACCCCGACAGATCAAGAGACCCAGTACTTC,CASRATPTDQETQYF
TRBV19,17,.,TRBD2,TRBJ2-1,TGTGCCAGTAGTATAGTAGGTCTAGCGGGAGGAAAGAATGAGCAGTTCTTC,CASSIVGLAGGKNEQFF
TRBV18,11,.,.,TRBJ2-5,TGTGCCAGCTCACTCAAAGAGACCCAGTACTTC,CASSLKETQYF
TRBV19,15,.,TRBD2,TRBJ2-3,TGTGCCAGTTCCAGCGGGAGAGCCGGGAGAGATACGCAGTATTTT,CASSSGRAGRDTQYF
TRBV2,14,.,.,TRBJ2-3,TGTGCCAGCAGTGAGCCTAGCTTTCTAGATACGCAGTATTTT,CASSEPSFLDTQYF
TRBV7-9,12,.,.,TRBJ1-2,TGTGCCAGCAGCGCCACGTCGGGTCGCTACACCTTC,CASSATSGRYTF
TRBV7-6,15,.,.,TRBJ1-1,TGTGCCAGCAGCTTAGGTCTGGCCCAGAACACTGAAGCTTTCTTT,CASSLGLAQNTEAFF
TRBV20-1,14,once,TRBD2,TRBJ2-1,TGCAGTGCTAGTAGCGGGAGCCCCTACAATGAGCAGTTCTTC,CSASSGSPYNEQFF
TRBV19,14,.,.,TRBJ2-2,TGTGCCAGTCAAGAGAGAGGGAACACCGGGGAGCTGTTTTTT,CASQERGNTGELFF
TRBV18,13,.,TRBD1,TRBJ2-5,TGTGCCAGCCAACAGGGGGATCAAGAGACCCAGTACTTC,CASQQGDQETQYF
TRBV6-4,15,few,TRBD2,TRBJ2-1,TGTGCCAGCAGTGAGGGACTAGAGTTATACAATGAGCAGTTCTTC,CASSEGLELYNEQFF
TRBV5-1,15,.,.,TRBJ1-1,TGCGCCAGCAGCTTGGCCGTGTTGCGGAACACTGAAGCTTTCTTT,CASSLAVLRNTEAFF
TRBV15,13,.,.,TRBJ2-5,TGTGCCACCAGTTTCCGGAGACTGGAGACCCAGTACTTC,CATSFRRLETQYF
TRBV28,17,.,TRBD2,TRBJ2-3,TGTGCCAGCAGTTTGCGGGCTAGCGGAACTAGCACAGATACGCAGTATTTT,CASSLRASGTSTDTQYF
TRBV7-6,16,.,TRBD2,TRBJ2-5,TGTGCCAGCAGCCCTCTTAGCGGGAATAACCAAGAGACCCAGTACTTC,CASSPLSGNNQETQYF
TRBV19,15,.,.,TRBJ1-5,TGTGCCAGTAGTAAGGGGGTCGAGGTTGGTCAGCCCCAGCATTTT,CASSKGVEVGQPQHF
TRBV5-1,15,.,.,TRBJ1-2,TGCGCCAGCAGCTTGCTATCAGGGGCCAGCTATGGCTACACCTTC,CASSLLSGASYGYTF
TRBV10-3,14,.,TRBD1,TRBJ1-2,TGTGCCATCAGGGGGGACAGGGAGTTTTATGGCTACACCTTC,CAIRGDREFYGYTF
TRBV7-2,15,.,.,TRBJ2-1,TGTGCCAGCAGCTGGGCGGGCGTAGCCTACAATGAGCAGTTCTTC,CASSWAGVAYNEQFF
TRBV28,12,.,.,TRBJ2-3,TGTGCCACCGGACAGACCACAGATACGCAGTATTTT,CATGQTTDTQYF
TRBV19,18,few,TRBD1,TRBJ1-5,TGTGCCACACACGCAACCGGGACAGGGGTTCCTAGCAATCAGCCCCAGCATTTT,CATHATGTGVPSNQPQHF
TRBV12-3/TRBV12-4,13,.,.,TRBJ2-5,TGTGCCAGCAGTTTAGGCGACAGAGAGACCCAGTACTTC,CASSLGDRETQYF
TRBV6-5,14,.,.,TRBJ1-4,TGTGCCAGCACAATTTGGCAGTCTAATGAAAAACTGTTTTTT,CASTIWQSNEKLFF